This T cell receptor beta chain derives from a study of blood T cell repertoires in COVID-19. The protocol was immunoSEQ multiplex PCR, while the TCRdb copy is restricted to in-frame clones and leaves out a portion. The profile shows 90,000 to 140,000 clones, roughly 76% of them singletons. The V end was cut by 5 bases, the J end by 2 bases, with 4 bases between. Germline values: CDR1 MNHEY, CDR2 SVGEGT. There are 11 residues in the CDR3. The TCR originated in a woman in her seventies with acute or convalescent COVID-19. V gene TRBV6-2 or TRBV6-3 combines with J gene TRBJ2-7; D not resolved. The sample comprised peripheral blood. The CDR3 region is CASSHTYEQYF. CDR3 coding DNA: TGTGCCAGCAGTCACACCTACGAGCAGTACTTC.